This T cell receptor (beta chain) was sequenced for a study of CD8 T cells in ankylosing spondylitis. TCRdb re-derived calls from the 5' RACE reads in MiXCR, one entry per CDR3 protein. Found here are some 130,000 distinct CDR3 sequences, about 13% of them singletons; the top ten hold almost 3%. This clonotype showed up just a few times. The germline V gene encodes CDR1 MNHEY and CDR2 SVGAGI. This CDR3 spans 14 amino acids. V lost 2 bases to trimming and J lost 0 bases, with 6 bases between them. This receptor was identified in a female donor with ankylosing spondylitis or in good health (not recorded which). Sequenced sample: blood, either unsorted or a sorted T cell fraction (not recorded which). The chain employs TRBV6-5 and TRBJ2-3; D call uncertain. CDR3 sequence (DNA): TGTGCCAGCAGTTACAGCAGGAGCACAGATACGCAGTATTTT. Protein sequence: CASSYSRSTDTQYF.